This T cell receptor beta chain was identified during a study of T cells in Graves' hyperthyroidism and ophthalmopathy. Study overall: Specimen type is peripheral blood, collected at initial diagnosis prior to any treatment. General study results and limits: Blood held most thyroid clonotypes expanded above 0.001 frequency. Onset of ophthalmopathy came a median around 6.5 months after the model predicted it.

This clonotype was seen many times. The antigen remains unidentified. Uncontrolled infection, other autoimmune disease, pregnancy or lactation disqualified patients from enrolment. Trimming stripped 0 bases from V and 2 bases from J, with 7 bases between. The CDR3 consists of 14 residues. Germline V gene data show CDR1 as MNHEY and CDR2 as SMNVEV (reference sequence). The investigators amplified TCR beta CDR3 regions from RNA transcripts. The HTBI primer set served for first-round RT-PCR of the TCR CDR3. TCRdb processed the multiplex PCR reads anew with MiXCR; each CDR3 protein has one entry. The repertoire holds 300,000 to 450,000 distinct CDR3 sequences, with around 14% as singletons.

Sequenced input: blood. This chain uses TRBV27 with TRBJ1-2; the D is unclear. This sequence was found in a woman between 18 and 29 years old with Graves' hyperthyroidism that later progressed to Graves' ophthalmopathy. The CDR3 region has the DNA TGTGCCAGCAGTTTATCTCCGGAGAACTATGGCTACACCTTC. It specifies CASSLSPENYGYTF.